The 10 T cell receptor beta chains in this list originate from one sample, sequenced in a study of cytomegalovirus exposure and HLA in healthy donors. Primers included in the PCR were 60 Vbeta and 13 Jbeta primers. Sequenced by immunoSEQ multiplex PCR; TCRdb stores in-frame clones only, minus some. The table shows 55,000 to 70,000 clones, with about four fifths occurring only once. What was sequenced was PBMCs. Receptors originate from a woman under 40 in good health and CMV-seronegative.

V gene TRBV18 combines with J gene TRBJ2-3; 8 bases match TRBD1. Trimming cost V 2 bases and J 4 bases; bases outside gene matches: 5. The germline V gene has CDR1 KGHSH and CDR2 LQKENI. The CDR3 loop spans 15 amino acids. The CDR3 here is CASSPRQGSADTQYF. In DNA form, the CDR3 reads TGTGCCAGCTCACCAAGACAGGGGTCCGCAGATACGCAGTATTTT.

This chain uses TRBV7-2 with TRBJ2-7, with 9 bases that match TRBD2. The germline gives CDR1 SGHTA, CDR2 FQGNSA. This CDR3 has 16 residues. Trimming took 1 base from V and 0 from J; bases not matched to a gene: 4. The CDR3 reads CASSLVGSGSSYEQYV. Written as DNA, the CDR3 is TGTGCCAGCAGCTTAGTCGGTAGCGGGAGCTCCTACGAGCAGTACGTC.

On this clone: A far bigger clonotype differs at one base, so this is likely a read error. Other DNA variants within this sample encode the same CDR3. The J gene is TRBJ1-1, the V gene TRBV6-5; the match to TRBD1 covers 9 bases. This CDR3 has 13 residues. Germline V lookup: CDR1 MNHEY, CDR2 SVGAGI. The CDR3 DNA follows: TGTGCCAGCAGTTTACAGGGGGCCACTGAAGCTTTTTTT. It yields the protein CASSLQGATEAFF.

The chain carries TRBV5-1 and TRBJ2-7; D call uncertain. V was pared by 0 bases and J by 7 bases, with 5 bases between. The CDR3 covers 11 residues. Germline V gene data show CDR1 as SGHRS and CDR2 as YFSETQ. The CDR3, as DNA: TGCGCCAGCAGCTTGGTAGAAGAGCAGTACTTC. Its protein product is CASSLVEEQYF.

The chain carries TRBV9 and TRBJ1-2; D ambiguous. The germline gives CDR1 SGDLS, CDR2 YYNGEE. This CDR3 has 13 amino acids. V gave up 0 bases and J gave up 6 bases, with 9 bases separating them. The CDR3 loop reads CASSVVAQNGYTF. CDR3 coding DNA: TGTGCCAGCAGCGTAGTCGCACAGAATGGCTACACCTTC.

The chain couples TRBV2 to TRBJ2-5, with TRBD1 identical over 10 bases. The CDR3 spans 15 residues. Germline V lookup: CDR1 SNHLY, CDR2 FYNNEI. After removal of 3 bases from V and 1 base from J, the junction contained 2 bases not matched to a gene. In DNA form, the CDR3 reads TGTGCCAGCAGTGAGGGACAGGGGAGCCAAGAGACCCAGTACTTC. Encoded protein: CASSEGQGSQETQYF.

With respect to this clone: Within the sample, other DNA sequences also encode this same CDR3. Here the CDR3 reads CASSPGGYNNQPQHF. The CDR3 nucleotides read TGTGCCAGCAGCCCGGGAGGGTATAACAATCAGCCCCAGCATTTT. The rearrangement links TRBV7-9 to TRBJ1-5; D remains ambiguous. Deletions cut 5 bases from V and 3 bases from J, with 14 bases between. Germline assignment: CDR1 SEHNR and CDR2 FQNEAQ (reference sequence). The CDR3 runs to 15 residues.

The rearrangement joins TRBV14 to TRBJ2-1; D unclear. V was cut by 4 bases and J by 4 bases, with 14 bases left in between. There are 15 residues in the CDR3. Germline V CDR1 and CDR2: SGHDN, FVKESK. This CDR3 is CASSRTTGVYNEQFF. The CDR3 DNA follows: TGTGCCAGCAGCCGAACAACGGGTGTTTACAATGAGCAGTTCTTC.

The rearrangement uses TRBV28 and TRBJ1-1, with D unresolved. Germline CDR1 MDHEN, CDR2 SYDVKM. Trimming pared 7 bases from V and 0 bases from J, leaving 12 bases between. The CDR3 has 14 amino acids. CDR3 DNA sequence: TGTGCCAGCATCGTGGCAGGTTTGAACACTGAAGCTTTCTTT. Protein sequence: CASIVAGLNTEAFF.

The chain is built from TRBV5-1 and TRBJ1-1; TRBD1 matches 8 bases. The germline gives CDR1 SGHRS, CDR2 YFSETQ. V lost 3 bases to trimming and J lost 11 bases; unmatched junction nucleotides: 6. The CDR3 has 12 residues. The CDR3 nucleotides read TGCGCCAGCAGCTCACAGGGGGTGGGCGCTTTCTTT. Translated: CASSSQGVGAFF.